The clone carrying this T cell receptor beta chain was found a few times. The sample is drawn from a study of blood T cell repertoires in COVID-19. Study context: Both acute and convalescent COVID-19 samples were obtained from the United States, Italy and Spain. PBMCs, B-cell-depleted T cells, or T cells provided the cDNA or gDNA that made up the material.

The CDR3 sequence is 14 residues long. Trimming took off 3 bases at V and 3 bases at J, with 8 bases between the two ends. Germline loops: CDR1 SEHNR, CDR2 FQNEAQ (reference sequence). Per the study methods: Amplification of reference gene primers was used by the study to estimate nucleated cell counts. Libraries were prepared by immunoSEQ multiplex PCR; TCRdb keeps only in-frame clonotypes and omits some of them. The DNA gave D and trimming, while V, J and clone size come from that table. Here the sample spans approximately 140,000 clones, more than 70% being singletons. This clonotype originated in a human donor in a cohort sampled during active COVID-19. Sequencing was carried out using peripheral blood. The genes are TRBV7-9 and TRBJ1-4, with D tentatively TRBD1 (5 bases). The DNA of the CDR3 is TGTGCCAGCAGCTTCCGGGGGTCTAATGAAAAACTGTTTTTT. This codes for CASSFRGSNEKLFF.